These T cell receptor beta chains were read from a single sample in a study of long-term antiretroviral therapy in people with HIV. Profiled with immunoSEQ multiplex PCR; TCRdb holds only in-frame clones, not every one. The table has about 39,000 clones, approximately 89% seen once. Sequences were derived from unsorted PBMCs, sampled 3.1 years after starting antiretroviral therapy. The receptors derive from a woman in her forties or fifties with HIV. CDR3s include the opening cysteine and the closing phenylalanine or tryptophan. The order of the fields is CDR3 DNA, CDR3 protein, D gene, V gene, CDR3 length, clone size, J gene. The D gene is left open where the match is weak. Clone size is given for some rows only: seen once, a few or many times, or a class if the clone is expanded.

DNA: TGTGCCAGTAGTATAAGTAGCGGGGGGAACGAGCAGTACTTC
CDR3: CASSISSGGNEQYF
D: TRBD2
V: TRBV19
length: 14
size: .
J: TRBJ2-7

DNA: TGTGCCAGTAGTATGGGCAGGGGGACTGAAGCTTTCTTT
CDR3: CASSMGRGTEAFF
D: TRBD1
V: TRBV19
length: 13
size: .
J: TRBJ1-1

DNA: TGTGCCAGCAGCTTAATTCGGGATTCACCCCTCCACTTT
CDR3: CASSLIRDSPLHF
D: .
V: TRBV7-8
length: 13
size: .
J: TRBJ1-6

DNA: TGTGCCAGCAGTCCACAGGGGGCTTACACTGAAGCTTTCTTT
CDR3: CASSPQGAYTEAFF
D: TRBD1
V: TRBV6-6
length: 14
size: .
J: TRBJ1-1

DNA: TGCGCCAGCAGCTTGGAACTAGCGGGGTTCAATGAGCAGTTCTTC
CDR3: CASSLELAGFNEQFF
D: TRBD2
V: TRBV5-1
length: 15
size: .
J: TRBJ2-1

DNA: TGTGCCTGGAAGTGGACTCCGGGAGGATTCACTGAAGCTTTCTTT
CDR3: CAWKWTPGGFTEAFF
D: .
V: TRBV30
length: 15
size: .
J: TRBJ1-1

DNA: TGTGCCAGCTCACCAGGGTTCAGCTCCTACGAGCAGTACTTC
CDR3: CASSPGFSSYEQYF
D: .
V: TRBV18
length: 14
size: .
J: TRBJ2-7

DNA: TGTGCCAGCAGGGGAGTGAACACCGGGGAGCTGTTTTTT
CDR3: CASRGVNTGELFF
D: .
V: TRBV2
length: 13
size: .
J: TRBJ2-2

DNA: TGTGCCAGCAGAGCAGGGCCCCACGGATCCCACCGGGAGCAGTACTTC
CDR3: CASRAGPHGSHREQYF
D: .
V: TRBV21-1
length: 16
size: .
J: TRBJ2-7

DNA: TGTGCCAGCACCTCCACTCCGGGGACACCAAACACTGAAGCTTTCTTT
CDR3: CASTSTPGTPNTEAFF
D: .
V: TRBV7-9
length: 16
size: once
J: TRBJ1-1

DNA: TGTGCCAGCAGTTACTCGAGGCAGGCGAACACTGAAGCTTTCTTT
CDR3: CASSYSRQANTEAFF
D: .
V: TRBV6-5
length: 15
size: .
J: TRBJ1-1

DNA: TGCGCCAGCAGCTTAGCGGGTCAGCATGAAGCTTTCTTT
CDR3: CASSLAGQHEAFF
D: .
V: TRBV5-1
length: 13
size: .
J: TRBJ1-1

DNA: TGTGCCAGCAGCCAAGGATTCGGCAGGGGGGAGACCCAGTACTTC
CDR3: CASSQGFGRGETQYF
D: TRBD1
V: TRBV14
length: 15
size: .
J: TRBJ2-5

DNA: TGCGCCAGCAGCATGACCGGGACAGGGGATGAAAAACTGTTTTTT
CDR3: CASSMTGTGDEKLFF
D: TRBD1
V: TRBV5-1
length: 15
size: .
J: TRBJ1-4

DNA: TGTGCCAGCAGCGCACCCCGAGCGGGGGGGCGTACAGATACGCAGTATTTT
CDR3: CASSAPRAGGRTDTQYF
D: TRBD2
V: TRBV11-1
length: 17
size: once
J: TRBJ2-3

DNA: TGTGCCAGTAGTCCATCCACCCCAGGGGCCGGGGAGCTGTTTTTT
CDR3: CASSPSTPGAGELFF
D: .
V: TRBV19
length: 15
size: .
J: TRBJ2-2

DNA: TGTGCCAGCAGTCCTCGTATGTCGGCCGCGGAGCAGTTCTTC
CDR3: CASSPRMSAAEQFF
D: .
V: TRBV6-5
length: 14
size: .
J: TRBJ2-1

DNA: TGTGCCAGCAGTGCACAACAGGGACCGGTCTATGGCTACACCTTC
CDR3: CASSAQQGPVYGYTF
D: .
V: TRBV6-1
length: 15
size: .
J: TRBJ1-2

DNA: TGCGCCAGCAGCCAAGATACGTCGAGGGGATCAGAGACCCAGTACTTC
CDR3: CASSQDTSRGSETQYF
D: .
V: TRBV4-3
length: 16
size: .
J: TRBJ2-5

DNA: TGTGCCAGCAGTGAAAGAGTTTCTTATCAGCCCCAGCATTTT
CDR3: CASSERVSYQPQHF
D: .
V: TRBV2
length: 14
size: .
J: TRBJ1-5

DNA: TGTGCCAGCAGCGCTCGTTGGGAGTTCAATCAGCCCCAGCATTTT
CDR3: CASSARWEFNQPQHF
D: .
V: TRBV6-5
length: 15
size: .
J: TRBJ1-5

DNA: TGTGCCAGTACCGGGGACAGGGGCTATGGCTACACCTTC
CDR3: CASTGDRGYGYTF
D: TRBD1
V: TRBV19
length: 13
size: .
J: TRBJ1-2

DNA: TGCGCCAGCGCCGAGGGGGGCGCTATAAATGAGCAGTTCTTC
CDR3: CASAEGGAINEQFF
D: .
V: TRBV5-1
length: 14
size: .
J: TRBJ2-1

DNA: TGTGCCAGCAGTCGCGCAGGGCAAGAGACCCAGTACTTC
CDR3: CASSRAGQETQYF
D: .
V: TRBV2
length: 13
size: .
J: TRBJ2-5

DNA: TGTGCCAGCTCACCCAACTCAGTCTTGAACGAGCAGTACTTC
CDR3: CASSPNSVLNEQYF
D: .
V: TRBV18
length: 14
size: .
J: TRBJ2-7

DNA: TGTGCCAGCGCACTAGCGGGGGAAGATACGCAGTATTTT
CDR3: CASALAGEDTQYF
D: TRBD2
V: TRBV6-1
length: 13
size: .
J: TRBJ2-3

DNA: TGTGCCAGCAGACATGACACAGGATATCAGCCCCAGCATTTT
CDR3: CASRHDTGYQPQHF
D: .
V: TRBV7-2
length: 14
size: .
J: TRBJ1-5

DNA: TGTGCCAGCAGCTCTCGACAGGACGAAGAGACCCAGTACTTC
CDR3: CASSSRQDEETQYF
D: .
V: TRBV11-3
length: 14
size: .
J: TRBJ2-5

DNA: TGTGCCTGGAGTGTTGGGGGGGCGGGCAATCAGCCCCAGCATTTT
CDR3: CAWSVGGAGNQPQHF
D: .
V: TRBV30
length: 15
size: few
J: TRBJ1-5

DNA: TGCAGCGCCGACGACAGGGGCATAGTTCAGACCTTC
CDR3: CSADDRGIVQTF
D: TRBD1
V: TRBV29-1
length: 12
size: .
J: TRBJ1-2

DNA: TGCGCCAGCAGTGAGTCGTTCCCCCCCGCAGATACGCAGTATTTT
CDR3: CASSESFPPADTQYF
D: .
V: TRBV10-1
length: 15
size: .
J: TRBJ2-3